These 8 T cell receptor beta chains came from one sample sequenced in a study of blood T cells in healthy people across ages. A J-beta primer mix and a sample-barcoded 5' primer were used in a second PCR of roughly 6 to 11 cycles. Each CDR3 protein is one row after TCRdb ran MiXCR on the 5' RACE reads. The sample lists around 1.5 million distinct CDR3 sequences, around 59% seen once, with 6.5% to 8.5% in the top ten. Sequences were obtained from blood. These receptors all come from a man in his late teens or twenties in good health.

This clonotype was detected only a few times. J is TRBJ2-4 and V is TRBV4-3, with 7 positions matching TRBD1. The assigned J gene may be wrong: the sequence end matches TRBJ2-7 better. Germline values: CDR1 LGHNA, CDR2 YSLEER. This CDR3 has 14 residues. Here the CDR3 reads CASSQGTEDYEQYF. As DNA, the CDR3 is TGCGCCAGCAGCCAGGGGACAGAAGACTACGAGCAGTACTTC.

The rearrangement links TRBV3-1 to TRBJ2-5; D not certain. The closer fit of TRBJ2-1 to the DNA end suggests the J call may be wrong. In germline, CDR1 is LGHDT, CDR2 YNNKEL (reference sequence). CDR3 length: 12 residues. Written as DNA, the CDR3 is TGTGCCAGCAGCCAAGCCGGAGAGACCCAGTTCTTC. This codes for CASSQAGETQFF.

The chain has TRBV7-2 and TRBJ2-4; 7 bases are shared with TRBD1. The J call may be faulty, since TRBJ2-5 better matches the DNA end. Per the germline V gene, CDR1 is SGHTA and CDR2 is FQGNSA. This CDR3 contains 14 residues. The CDR3 protein is CASSRDRDEETQYF. DNA for the CDR3: TGTGCCAGCAGCCGTGACAGGGACGAGGAGACCCAGTACTTC.

The genes are TRBV12-3 or TRBV12-4 and TRBJ2-3; TRBD2 matches 9 bases. The CDR3 consists of 15 residues. The trim removed 5 bases at V and 1 base at J, leaving 4 bases unmatched. The CDR3 sequence is CASSIRLAGTDTQYF. The CDR3 region has the DNA TGTGCCAGCAGTATACGACTAGCGGGCACAGATACGCAGTATTTT.

A few counts support this clonotype. The chain couples TRBV5-1 to TRBJ2-7; D possibly uses TRBD1 or TRBD2 (5 bases each). Germline assignment: CDR1 SGHRS and CDR2 YFSETQ. CDR3 length: 16 amino acids. The V and J ends lost 2 bases and 7 bases respectively, with 22 bases between them. CDR3 sequence reads: CASSFNEPGRPWEQYF. As DNA, the CDR3 is TGCGCCAGCAGCTTTAATGAACCGGGACGACCTTGGGAGCAGTACTTC. The whole variable domain, remainder taken from reference TRBV5-1 and TRBJ2-7, is KAGVTQTPRYLIKTRGQQVTLSCSPISGHRSVSWYQQTPGQGLQFLFEYFSETQRNKGNFPGRFSGRQFSNSRSEMNVSTLELGDSALYLCASSFNEPGRPWEQYFGPGTRLTVT.

V and J are TRBV9 and TRBJ2-5, with 8 bases fitting TRBD2. Germline lookup yields CDR1 SGDLS and CDR2 YYNGEE. This CDR3 spans 15 amino acids. Trimming cost V 3 bases and J 6 bases; bases outside gene matches: 10. CDR3 nucleotides: TGTGCCAGCAGCGCCGAAGGGGGACTAGTTAAGACCCAGTACTTC. This gives the protein CASSAEGGLVKTQYF.

This clonotype was seen more than once but under ten times. CDR3 sequence (DNA): TGTGCCAGCAGCAAAACGGATTGGTTTGCGACAGCACACAATGAGCAGTTCTTC. Amino acids: CASSKTDWFATAHNEQFF. The gene calls are TRBV7-9 and TRBJ2-1, with D tentatively TRBD1 (5 bases). The CDR3 loop spans 18 amino acids. CDR1 is SEHNR, CDR2 FQNEAQ, per germline (reference sequence). V lost 5 bases, J lost 5 bases, and 25 bases lay in between. Combining the CDR3 with reference TRBV7-9 and TRBJ2-1 gives the whole variable domain DTGVSQNPRHKITKRGQNVTFRCDPISEHNRLYWYRQTLGQGPEFLTYFQNEAQLEKSRLLSDRFSAERPKGSFSTLEIQRTEQGDSAMYLCASSKTDWFATAHNEQFFGPGTRLTVL.

This clonotype was counted only a few times. The chain recombines TRBV5-1 with TRBJ1-1; weak D call: TRBD1 (5 bases). Germline-derived CDR1 and CDR2 are SGHRS and YFSETQ. The V end was cut by 3 bases, the J end by 8 bases, with 14 bases between. CDR3 length: 13 amino acids. The CDR3, as DNA: TGCGCCAGCAGCTCGTTACAGGTAGAAGAAGCTTTCTTT. Its translation: CASSSLQVEEAFF.